The 13 T cell receptor beta chains below come from one sample, sequenced in a study of blood T cell repertoires in COVID-19. Method: immunoSEQ multiplex PCR; TCRdb's copy keeps in-frame clones and lacks some. The sample holds under 200,000 clones, about 84% seen once. The specimen sequenced was PBMCs or T cells enriched from blood (not recorded which). Receptors originate from a man aged 50-60 years who had recovered from COVID-19.

This chain connects TRBV2 to TRBJ2-7; weak D call: TRBD1 (7 bases). The CDR3 has 14 amino acids. The ends were cut back, 7 bases at V and 7 bases at J, with 20 bases in the middle. The germline V gene has CDR1 SNHLY and CDR2 FYNNEI. The CDR3 nucleotides are TGTGCCAGCATTTTTAACAGGGGCGGGATGGAGCAGTACTTC. It specifies CASIFNRGGMEQYF.

This chain's CDR3 is CASSGQGVKQPQHF. The CDR3 DNA is TGTGCCAGCAGTGGACAGGGGGTAAAACAGCCCCAGCATTTT. The chain has TRBV2 and TRBJ1-5, with 9 bases that match TRBD1. This CDR3 is built from 14 residues. With 4 bases clipped from V and 7 bases from J, the junction kept 5 bases outside the gene matches. Germline lookup yields CDR1 SNHLY and CDR2 FYNNEI.

V usage is TRBV12-5 and J usage is TRBJ1-3; 7 nucleotides match TRBD1. Trimming at V came to 6 bases and at J to 3 bases, leaving 5 bases not matched to a gene. The CDR3 runs to 14 residues. Germline V gives CDR1 LGHNT, CDR2 FRNRAP. The CDR3 is CASGSGGNGNTIYF. CDR3 coding DNA: TGTGCTAGTGGATCAGGGGGAAATGGAAACACCATATATTTT.

V usage is TRBV4-1 and J usage is TRBJ1-3, with 8 bases aligning to TRBD1. Germline values: CDR1 MGHRA, CDR2 YSYEKL. V lost 5 bases to trimming and J lost 4 bases; unmatched junction nucleotides: 7. The CDR3 consists of 15 residues. Here the CDR3 reads CASSETGAAGNTIYF. DNA of the CDR3: TGCGCCAGCAGCGAGACAGGGGCTGCAGGAAACACCATATATTTT.

V gene TRBV19 combines with J gene TRBJ1-5; tentative D call: TRBD1 (6 bases). There are 13 residues in the CDR3. The germline V gene has CDR1 LNHDA and CDR2 SQIVND (reference sequence). The V and J ends lost 7 bases and 4 bases respectively, with 11 bases between them. The CDR3 protein is CASNRQVNQPQHF. CDR3 DNA: TGTGCCAGTAATCGACAGGTAAATCAGCCCCAGCATTTT.

The chain has TRBV23-1 and TRBJ2-1; TRBD2 matches 10 bases. TRBV23-1 is designated an ORF whose function remains uncertain. Germline trimming cut 5 bases from V and 5 bases from J; bases unmatched to any gene: 21. CDR3 length: 20 amino acids. CDR3 region: CASSNSTDDNKRGGHNEQFF. CDR3 in DNA: TGCGCCAGCAGTAACTCGACGGATGATAATAAGCGGGGGGGACACAATGAGCAGTTCTTC.

The V call is TRBV7-3, the J call TRBJ1-4; TRBD1 matches at 9 bases. The CDR3 extends over 15 amino acids. Trimming took 5 bases from V and 7 from J; bases not matched to a gene: 8. CDR1 is SGHTA and CDR2 is FQGTGA in the germline V gene. The CDR3 loop reads CASSAEQGAREKLFF. The CDR3 region has the DNA TGTGCCAGCAGCGCGGAACAGGGGGCGCGTGAAAAACTGTTTTTT.

For the CDR3, the DNA is TGCGCCAGCAGCGTGGCGACGGGACTACCCAAAAACATTCAGTACTTC. Translated, it gives CASSVATGLPKNIQYF. V usage is TRBV5-1 and J usage is TRBJ2-4; 7 bases are a match to TRBD2. Germline V CDR1 and CDR2: SGHRS, YFSETQ. V gave up 4 bases and J gave up 2 bases; unmatched junction bases: 9. This CDR3 spans 16 amino acids.

This clone occurred once. The chain links TRBV2 to TRBJ2-1; D is uncertain. The germline V and J ends were trimmed by 6 bases and 5 bases, with 5 bases remaining between them. The germline CDR1 and CDR2 sequences are SNHLY and FYNNEI. The CDR3 loop spans 11 amino acids. The CDR3 region is CASSVNNEQFF. DNA of the CDR3: TGTGCCAGCAGCGTAAACAATGAGCAGTTCTTC.

The rearrangement links TRBV19 to TRBJ1-6, with D possibly matching TRBD1 (5 bases). CDR3 length equals 17 residues. The germline V and J ends were trimmed by 7 bases and 5 bases, with 21 bases remaining between them. The germline V gene encodes CDR1 LNHDA and CDR2 SQIVND (reference sequence). CDR3 in amino acids: CASTAGGWSGNNSPLHF. CDR3 DNA sequence: TGTGCCAGTACGGCCGGAGGGTGGTCAGGGAATAATTCACCCCTCCACTTT. The full variable domain, its missing parts supplied by reference TRBV19 and TRBJ1-6, is DGGITQSPKYLFRKEGQNVTLSCEQNLNHDAMYWYRQDPGQGLRLIYYSQIVNDFQKGDIAEGYSVSREKKESFPLTVTSAQKNPTAFYLCASTAGGWSGNNSPLHFGNGTRLTVT.

The chain uses TRBV9 and TRBJ1-3; tentatively, D is TRBD1 (6 bases). V lost 6 bases to trimming and J lost 4 bases, with 14 bases between them. The CDR3 consists of 14 residues. Germline CDR1 is SGDLS and CDR2 is YYNGEE. As DNA, the CDR3 is TGTGCCAGCACCCCTGGGGGGGCGGGAAACACCATATATTTT. This encodes CASTPGGAGNTIYF.

The CDR3 here is CASSLAAGENTGELFF. The CDR3 region has the DNA TGCGCCAGCAGCTTGGCTGCAGGGGAAAACACCGGGGAGCTGTTTTTT. The chain joins TRBV5-1 to TRBJ2-2, with a weak D call TRBD1 (6 bases). This CDR3 has 16 amino acids. Germline loops: CDR1 SGHRS, CDR2 YFSETQ. V lost 0 bases to trimming and J lost 2 bases, with 11 bases between them.

The chain has TRBV10-3 and TRBJ1-1, with 9 positions matching TRBD1. V was clipped by 7 bases and J by 5 bases; unmatched bases: 8. The CDR3 contains 14 residues. CDR1 is ENHRY, CDR2 SYGVKD, per germline. CDR3 sequence reads: CAITRTGEGTEAFF. The CDR3 DNA reads as TGTGCCATCACACGGACAGGGGAAGGTACTGAAGCTTTCTTT.